This TCR beta chain was captured in a study of shared T cell receptors in the human thymus. CDR1 and CDR2 from the germline V gene are SGHDN and FVKESK. Trimming stripped 1 base from V and 4 bases from J, with 18 bases between. CDR3 length: 17 residues. TCRdb's copy holds only in-frame clones and misses some; the assay was immunoSEQ multiplex PCR. The profile shows 500,000 to 750,000 clones, roughly 90% of them singletons. These data also formed part of another study, on human thymus T cells. This second study notes: Related work found strong thymic repertoire overlap between unrelated individuals.

The chain recombines TRBV14 with TRBJ2-3; D possibly corresponds to TRBD1 (5 bases). Specimen: thymocytes. The sequence was obtained from a boy under two years old with a congenital heart defect. CDR3 bases: TGTGCCAGCAGCCAAGGGCCCTTGGGCAGGGCACCAGATACGCAGTATTTT. As protein: CASSQGPLGRAPDTQYF.